One sample yielded the 27 T cell receptor beta chains listed below, sequenced in a study of T cells in Graves' hyperthyroidism and ophthalmopathy. Researchers amplified the TCR beta CDR3 regions from RNA transcripts. A first-round RT-PCR of the TCR CDR3 used the HTBI primer set. TCRdb passed the multiplex PCR reads through MiXCR, listing each CDR3 protein once. The table lists some 370,000 distinct CDR3 sequences, around 15% of them singletons, with over 25% in the top ten. The specimen was blood. The source of these receptors is a man between 45 and 60 years old with Graves' ophthalmopathy.

The chain employs TRBV14 and TRBJ2-1; D may be TRBD2 (5 bases). CDR3 length: 15 amino acids. Germline CDR1 and CDR2: SGHDN and FVKESK. The V end lost 4 bases, the J end lost 0 bases, and 10 bases lay between the germline ends. CDR3 sequence reads: CASSLGGFSYNEQFF. The CDR3 DNA reads TGTGCCAGCAGCCTTGGCGGGTTCTCCTACAATGAGCAGTTCTTC.

This clonotype was picked up a small number of times. The chain links TRBV4-1 to TRBJ2-1, with D tentatively TRBD1 or TRBD2 (5 bases each). The CDR3 covers 16 residues. V dropped 4 bases and J dropped 0 bases, with 13 bases sitting between them. The germline V gene encodes CDR1 MGHRA and CDR2 YSYEKL. The CDR3 DNA reads as TGCGCCAGCAGCCGGGGACGGCAGAGCTCCTACAATGAGCAGTTCTTC. Its translation: CASSRGRQSSYNEQFF.

This clonotype was picked up a small number of times. The genes are TRBV19 and TRBJ1-2; 7 positions match TRBD1. Unmatched junction bases numbered 14, after V lost 9 bases and J lost 4 bases. CDR1 and CDR2 (germline): LNHDA, SQIVND (reference sequence). The CDR3 length is 15 residues. The chain's CDR3 is CASSTTHRGGYGYTF. The DNA of the CDR3 is TGTGCCAGCAGCACAACGCACAGGGGCGGCTATGGCTACACCTTC.

Ten or more counts support this clonotype. The V and J genes are TRBV30 and TRBJ2-1; the D gene is possibly TRBD1 (5 bases). The V and J ends lost 3 bases and 7 bases respectively, with 16 bases between them. Germline V gene sequence: CDR1 GTSNPN, CDR2 SVGIG (reference sequence). The CDR3 consists of 14 residues. The CDR3 sequence is CAWRRWGNTNEQFF. The CDR3 DNA is TGTGCCTGGAGACGCTGGGGCAATACGAATGAGCAGTTCTTC.

V usage is TRBV28 and J usage is TRBJ2-1, with 12 bases aligning to TRBD1. This CDR3 is built from 15 residues. Germline assignment: CDR1 MDHEN and CDR2 SYDVKM. The V and J ends lost 4 bases and 6 bases, in that order; junction bases with no gene match: 4. The CDR3 DNA follows: TGTGCCAGCAGTTCCCCGGGACAGGGGGCCAATGAGCAGTTCTTC. This encodes CASSSPGQGANEQFF.

At least ten counts were recorded for this clonotype. The V gene is TRBV9, the J gene TRBJ2-5; D possibly corresponds to TRBD2 (5 bases). The V and J ends lost 4 bases and 5 bases respectively, with 18 bases between them. Germline CDR1 and CDR2: SGDLS and YYNGEE. The CDR3 runs 15 residues. CDR3 sequence: CASSSSPARDETQYF. CDR3 nucleotide sequence: TGTGCCAGCAGCTCGTCCCCGGCGAGGGATGAGACCCAGTACTTC.

Many counts were recorded for this clonotype. The chain has TRBV3-1 and TRBJ2-3; perhaps D is TRBD1 or TRBD2 (5 bases each). Germline-derived CDR1 and CDR2 are LGHDT and YNNKEL (reference sequence). This CDR3 contains 13 residues. Trimming removed 4 bases from V and 8 bases from J, with 13 bases in between. The DNA of the CDR3 is TGTGCCAGCAGCCCTCGGGACGGCGGTACGCAGTATTTT. It encodes CASSPRDGGTQYF.

The chain couples TRBV7-9 to TRBJ1-6; 8 nucleotides match TRBD1. The CDR3 totals 16 residues. CDR1 and CDR2 (germline): SEHNR, FQNEAQ (reference sequence). V gave up 5 bases and J gave up 7 bases; unmatched junction bases: 10. This CDR3 is CASSPSGQGANSPLHF. CDR3 in DNA: TGTGCCAGCAGCCCAAGCGGACAGGGAGCAAATTCACCCCTCCACTTT. Variable domain in full (rest from reference TRBV7-9 and TRBJ1-6): DTGVSQNPRHKITKRGQNVTFRCDPISEHNRLYWYRQTLGQGPEFLTYFQNEAQLEKSRLLSDRFSAERPKGSFSTLEIQRTEQGDSAMYLCASSPSGQGANSPLHFGNGTRLTVT.

This clonotype was counted between two and nine times. This chain links TRBV28 with TRBJ2-3, with TRBD1 matching 8 bases. Per germline, CDR1 MDHEN and CDR2 SYDVKM. V was pared by 6 bases and J by 7 bases, with 6 bases of the junction left unmatched. This CDR3 has 13 amino acids. CDR3 coding DNA: TGTGCCAGCAGCACGACAGGGGATAATACGCAGTATTTT. Protein: CASSTTGDNTQYF.

As regards this clonotype: A read error may account for a junction end that differs from germline. This chain links TRBV19 with TRBJ2-1; 11 positions match TRBD2. Germline V gene lookup returns CDR1 LNHDA and CDR2 SQIVND (reference sequence). The CDR3 is 16 residues long. The CDR3 DNA reads as TGTGCCAGTAGTCCACTAGCGGGAGTATCCTACAATGAGCAGCTCTTC. Amino acid sequence: CASSPLAGVSYNEQLF.

As concerns this clonotype: This may arise from a read error, as a much more abundant clone is one base away. CDR3 sequence: CSAEKLVGTPYEQYF. The DNA for the CDR3 is TGCAGTGCTGAGAAGCTAGTGGGAACCCCCTACGAGCAGTACTTC. This chain joins TRBV20-1 and TRBJ2-7; unclear D gene. Germline loops: CDR1 DFQATT, CDR2 SNEGSKA (reference sequence). This CDR3 is built from 15 residues. Trimming pared 5 bases from V and 2 bases from J, leaving 19 bases between.

The chain joins TRBV7-2 to TRBJ2-5, with D perhaps TRBD2 (7 bases). The CDR3 spans 15 residues. Deletions cut 7 bases from V and 5 bases from J, with 20 bases between. CDR1 is SGHTA, CDR2 FQGNSA, per germline. CDR3 sequence: CASTWGRRESETQYF. CDR3 sequence (DNA): TGTGCCAGCACCTGGGGGCGGCGGGAGTCTGAGACCCAGTACTTC.

This clonotype was picked up many times. The J gene is TRBJ2-3, the V gene TRBV7-2, with 9 bases matching TRBD1. CDR1 and CDR2 (germline): SGHTA, FQGNSA. After removal of 1 base from V and 1 base from J, the junction contained 15 bases not matched to a gene. The CDR3 has 20 residues. CDR3 region: CASSLGGRDRDGVGTDTQYF. The CDR3 nucleotides are TGTGCCAGCAGCTTAGGGGGCCGGGACAGGGATGGCGTTGGCACAGATACGCAGTATTTT.

This clonotype was counted many times. The chain links TRBV11-2 to TRBJ2-3; perhaps TRBD2 as D (5 bases). Trimming removed 5 bases from V and 0 bases from J, with 9 bases in between. CDR3 size: 14 residues. The germline gives CDR1 SGHAT, CDR2 FQNNGV. CDR3 in amino acids: CASSASGSTDTQYF. The CDR3 DNA reads as TGTGCCAGCAGCGCGTCGGGGAGCACAGATACGCAGTATTTT.

This clonotype was seen only a few times. The chain combines TRBV20-1 with TRBJ1-1; 8 bases line up with TRBD1. This CDR3 has 15 amino acids. The trim removed 1 base at V and 3 bases at J, leaving 7 bases unmatched. The germline gives CDR1 DFQATT, CDR2 SNEGSKA (reference sequence). The CDR3 DNA follows: TGCAGTGCTAGAGTGAACAGGGGGAGGGACACTGAAGCTTTCTTT. It specifies CSARVNRGRDTEAFF.

This clonotype was recorded at least ten times. J is TRBJ1-6 and V is TRBV12-3 or TRBV12-4, with a weak D call TRBD1 (6 bases). With 5 bases removed from V and 9 bases from J, the gap between germline ends came to 17 bases. This CDR3 is built from 15 residues. The CDR3 sequence is CASSPPGGEGSPLHF. CDR3 sequence (DNA): TGTGCCAGCAGTCCCCCGGGGGGCGAAGGTTCACCCCTCCACTTT.

This clonotype occurred many times. The chain combines TRBV2 with TRBJ2-3; TRBD2 matches 7 bases. V was clipped by 5 bases and J by 3 bases; unmatched bases: 8. Germline assignment: CDR1 SNHLY and CDR2 FYNNEI. There are 15 residues in the CDR3. This CDR3 reads CASSPPPGGTDTQYF. As DNA, the CDR3 is TGTGCCAGCAGTCCACCGCCGGGGGGTACAGATACGCAGTATTTT.

This clonotype was found many times. The chain carries TRBV20-1 and TRBJ1-1; D gene unclear. Between the trimmed V and J ends, which lost 6 bases and 0 bases, there was a span of 8 bases. Germline values: CDR1 DFQATT, CDR2 SNEGSKA (reference sequence). The CDR3 loop spans 12 amino acids. CDR3 sequence: CSASIVNTEAFF. DNA of the CDR3: TGCAGTGCCAGCATAGTGAACACTGAAGCTTTCTTT.

Ten or more counts support this clonotype. This chain uses TRBV29-1 with TRBJ2-5, with TRBD1 matching over 12 bases. In germline, CDR1 is SQVTM, CDR2 ANQGSEA. The CDR3 loop spans 14 amino acids. Trimming removed 7 bases from V and 5 bases from J; junction bases left unmatched: 8. The CDR3 is CSATRDRGQETQYF. As DNA, the CDR3 is TGCAGCGCGACCCGGGACAGGGGGCAGGAGACCCAGTACTTC.

This clonotype was picked up a small number of times. The rearrangement joins TRBV24-1 to TRBJ2-4; TRBD2 agrees at 8 bases. The CDR3 is made up of 15 amino acids. V was pared by 4 bases and J by 0 bases, with 1 base of the junction left unmatched. Germline loops: CDR1 KGHDR, CDR2 SFDVKD. CDR3 residues: CATSEAGGAKNIQYF. CDR3 DNA: TGTGCCACCAGTGAGGCGGGGGGAGCCAAAAACATTCAGTACTTC.

This clonotype was counted between two and nine times. The chain is built from TRBV3-1 and TRBJ2-3; D remains ambiguous. This CDR3 has 14 amino acids. Germline assignment: CDR1 LGHDT and CDR2 YNNKEL (reference sequence). V was clipped by 5 bases and J by 0 bases, with 9 bases between them. For the CDR3, the DNA is TGTGCCAGCAGCGTAACAGACAGCACAGATACGCAGTATTTT. This translates into CASSVTDSTDTQYF.

This clonotype was detected a few times. In DNA form, the CDR3 reads TGCGCCAGCAGCTTGACTAGCGAGGGGGAGACCCAGTACTTC. Protein sequence: CASSLTSEGETQYF. This chain links TRBV5-1 with TRBJ2-5, with 7 bases that match TRBD2. V dropped 1 base and J dropped 5; count of bases not matched to a gene: 5. Looked up from germline, CDR1 is SGHRS and CDR2 is YFSETQ. The CDR3 sequence is 14 residues long.

On this clonotype: One end of the junction varies from germline; a read error may be responsible. This chain joins TRBV3-1 and TRBJ2-1; D might be TRBD2 (5 bases). CDR1 is LGHDT and CDR2 is YNNKEL in the germline V gene (reference sequence). The CDR3 totals 16 residues. The DNA of the CDR3 is TGTGCCAGCAGCCAAGAGGAGGTGAACTCCTACAATGAGCAGCTCTTC. Translation gives CASSQEEVNSYNEQLF.

This clonotype has at least ten counts. This chain uses TRBV6-5 with TRBJ1-4; 9 nucleotides line up with TRBD1. CDR3 length: 15 residues. Germline CDR1 reads MNHEY; CDR2 reads SVGAGI. V shed 2 bases and J 5 bases; nucleotides not matched to a gene: 3. CDR3 region: CASSYAGTGNEKLFF. The CDR3 bases are TGTGCCAGCAGTTACGCCGGGACAGGGAATGAAAAACTGTTTTTT.

The V and J genes are TRBV29-1 and TRBJ1-3; 9 positions agree with TRBD1. CDR3 length: 12 amino acids. The V and J ends lost 7 bases and 8 bases, in that order; junction bases with no gene match: 6. CDR1 is SQVTM, CDR2 ANQGSEA, per germline. The CDR3 protein is CSGWDREDTIYF. The CDR3 DNA sequence: TGCAGCGGGTGGGACAGGGAGGACACCATATATTTT.

This clonotype was observed at least ten times. The V and J genes are TRBV6-1 and TRBJ1-2; 8 positions match TRBD1. The junction had 14 bases not matched to a gene; V was cut back by 5 bases and J by 9 bases. The CDR3 totals 15 residues. Germline CDR1 reads MNHNS; CDR2 reads SASEGT. The CDR3 nucleotides are TGTGCCAGCAGTCGCACTCTAGCAGGGGGCATAAGCTACACCTTC. This gives the protein CASSRTLAGGISYTF.

This clonotype has ten or more counts. The V gene is TRBV30, the J gene TRBJ2-1; TRBD2 aligns across 8 bases. This CDR3 has 13 residues. Per germline, CDR1 GTSNPN and CDR2 SVGIG (reference sequence). V lost 3 bases to trimming and J lost 10 bases; unmatched junction nucleotides: 8. CDR3 coding DNA: TGTGCCTGGAGGTCGGGAGGGCCAAGGGAGCAGTTCTTC. This codes for CAWRSGGPREQFF.